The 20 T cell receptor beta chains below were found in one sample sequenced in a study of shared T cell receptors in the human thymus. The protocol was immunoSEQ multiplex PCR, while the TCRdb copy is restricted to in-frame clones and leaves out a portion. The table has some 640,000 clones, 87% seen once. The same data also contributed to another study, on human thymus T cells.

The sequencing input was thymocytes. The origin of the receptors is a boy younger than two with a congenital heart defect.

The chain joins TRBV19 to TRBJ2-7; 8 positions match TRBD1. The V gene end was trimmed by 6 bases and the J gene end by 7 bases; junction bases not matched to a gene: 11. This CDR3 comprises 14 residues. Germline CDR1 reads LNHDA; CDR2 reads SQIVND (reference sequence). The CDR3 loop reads CASSPGQGAGEQYF. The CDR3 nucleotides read TGTGCCAGTAGCCCGGGGCAGGGGGCGGGAGAGCAGTACTTC.

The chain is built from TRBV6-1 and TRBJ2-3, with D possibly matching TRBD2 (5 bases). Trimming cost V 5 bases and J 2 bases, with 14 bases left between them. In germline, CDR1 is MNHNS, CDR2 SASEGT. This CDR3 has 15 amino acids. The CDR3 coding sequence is TGTGCCAGCAGTCACCGGGGATCGTACACAGATACGCAGTATTTT. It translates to CASSHRGSYTDTQYF.

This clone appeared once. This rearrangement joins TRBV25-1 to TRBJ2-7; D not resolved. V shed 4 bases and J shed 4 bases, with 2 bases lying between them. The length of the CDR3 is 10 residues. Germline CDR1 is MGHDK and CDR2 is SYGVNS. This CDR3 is CASSAYEQYF. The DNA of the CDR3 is TGTGCCAGCAGTGCGTACGAGCAGTACTTC.

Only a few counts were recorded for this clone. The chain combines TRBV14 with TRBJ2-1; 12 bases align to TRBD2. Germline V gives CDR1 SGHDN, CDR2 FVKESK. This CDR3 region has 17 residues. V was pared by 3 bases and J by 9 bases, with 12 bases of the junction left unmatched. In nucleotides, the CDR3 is TGTGCCAGCAGCCATTTTCCGACTAGCGGGAGAACCAGTGAGCAGTTCTTC. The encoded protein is CASSHFPTSGRTSEQFF.

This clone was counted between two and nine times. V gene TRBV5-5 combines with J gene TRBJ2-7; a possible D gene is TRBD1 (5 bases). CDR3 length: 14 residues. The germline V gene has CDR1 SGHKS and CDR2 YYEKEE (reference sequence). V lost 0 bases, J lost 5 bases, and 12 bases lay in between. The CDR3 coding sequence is TGTGCCAGCAGCTTGGCAGGGAACATCCACGAGCAGTACTTC. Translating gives CASSLAGNIHEQYF. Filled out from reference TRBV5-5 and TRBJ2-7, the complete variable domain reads DAGVTQSPTHLIKTRGQQVTLRCSPISGHKSVSWYQQVLGQGPQFIFQYYEKEERGRGNFPDRFSARQFPNYSSELNVNALLLGDSALYLCASSLAGNIHEQYFGPGTRLTVT.

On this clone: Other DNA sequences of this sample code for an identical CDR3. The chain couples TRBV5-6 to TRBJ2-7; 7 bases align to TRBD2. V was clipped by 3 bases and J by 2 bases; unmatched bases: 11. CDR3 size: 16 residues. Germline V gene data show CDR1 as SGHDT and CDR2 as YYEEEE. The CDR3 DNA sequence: TGTGCCAGCAGCTCTGAAAAGCGGGGATCCGCCTACGAGCAGTACTTC. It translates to CASSSEKRGSAYEQYF.

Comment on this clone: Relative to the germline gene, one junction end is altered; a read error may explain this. The CDR3 bases are TGCAGTGCGAGAGATTACTACGAGCAGTACTTC. This codes for CSARDYYEQYF. The genes are TRBV20-1 and TRBJ2-5; no firm D call. The assigned J gene may be wrong: the sequence end matches TRBJ2-7 better. The CDR3 consists of 11 residues. Germline lookup yields CDR1 DFQATT and CDR2 SNEGSKA (reference sequence).

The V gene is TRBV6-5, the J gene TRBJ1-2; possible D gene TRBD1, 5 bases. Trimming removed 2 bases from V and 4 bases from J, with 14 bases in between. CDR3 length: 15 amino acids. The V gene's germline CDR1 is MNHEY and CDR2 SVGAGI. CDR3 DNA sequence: TGTGCCAGCAGTTACAAGGGCCGGGGACTCTATGGCTACACCTTC. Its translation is CASSYKGRGLYGYTF.

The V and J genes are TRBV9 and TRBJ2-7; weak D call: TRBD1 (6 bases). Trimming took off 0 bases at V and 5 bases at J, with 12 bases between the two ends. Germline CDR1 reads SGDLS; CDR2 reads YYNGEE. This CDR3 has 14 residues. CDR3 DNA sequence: TGTGCCAGCAGCGTAGGCGAGGGGGTCCACGAGCAGTACTTC. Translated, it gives CASSVGEGVHEQYF.

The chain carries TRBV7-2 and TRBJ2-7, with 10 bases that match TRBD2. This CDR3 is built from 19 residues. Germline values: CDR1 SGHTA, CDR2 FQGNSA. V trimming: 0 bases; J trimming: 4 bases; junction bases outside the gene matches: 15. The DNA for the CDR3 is TGTGCCAGCAGCTTAGCGGAGGGGAGCGGGGGGGCGGATATATACGAGCAGTACTTC. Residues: CASSLAEGSGGADIYEQYF.

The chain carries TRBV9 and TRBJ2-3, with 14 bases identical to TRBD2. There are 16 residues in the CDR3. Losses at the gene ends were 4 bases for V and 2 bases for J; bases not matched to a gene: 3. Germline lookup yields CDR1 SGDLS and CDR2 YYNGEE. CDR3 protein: CASSLGLAGVTDTQYF. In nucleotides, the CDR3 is TGTGCCAGCAGCTTGGGACTAGCGGGAGTCACAGATACGCAGTATTTT.

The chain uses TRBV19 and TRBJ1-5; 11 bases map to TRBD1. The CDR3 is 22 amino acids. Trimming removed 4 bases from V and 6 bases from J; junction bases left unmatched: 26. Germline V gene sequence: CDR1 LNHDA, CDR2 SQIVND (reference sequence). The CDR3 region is CASSTYNGRRDRGFAVGQPQHF. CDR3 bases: TGTGCCAGTAGTACGTACAACGGGCGGCGGGACAGGGGGTTTGCTGTCGGTCAGCCCCAGCATTTT.

CDR3 region: CASSQERGGRENEQFF. The DNA for the CDR3 is TGTGCCAGCAGCCAAGAACGGGGGGGCCGAGAAAATGAGCAGTTCTTC. The rearrangement joins TRBV14 to TRBJ2-1; 8 nucleotides match TRBD2. V trimming: 0 bases; J trimming: 7 bases; junction bases outside the gene matches: 8. Germline lookup yields CDR1 SGHDN and CDR2 FVKESK. The CDR3 extends over 16 amino acids.

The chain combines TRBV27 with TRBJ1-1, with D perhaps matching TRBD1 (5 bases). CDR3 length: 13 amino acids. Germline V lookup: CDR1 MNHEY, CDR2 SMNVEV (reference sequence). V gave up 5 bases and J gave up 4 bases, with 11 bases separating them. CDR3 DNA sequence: TGTGCCAGCAGTGACCAGGGATCCACTGAAGCTTTCTTT. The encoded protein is CASSDQGSTEAFF.

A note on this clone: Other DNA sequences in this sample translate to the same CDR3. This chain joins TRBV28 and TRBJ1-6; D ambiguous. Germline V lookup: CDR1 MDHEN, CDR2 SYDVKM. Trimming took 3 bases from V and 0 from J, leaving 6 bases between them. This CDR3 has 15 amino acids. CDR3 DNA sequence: TGTGCCAGCAGTTTGGGGAGCTCCTATAATTCACCCCTCCACTTT. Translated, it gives CASSLGSSYNSPLHF.

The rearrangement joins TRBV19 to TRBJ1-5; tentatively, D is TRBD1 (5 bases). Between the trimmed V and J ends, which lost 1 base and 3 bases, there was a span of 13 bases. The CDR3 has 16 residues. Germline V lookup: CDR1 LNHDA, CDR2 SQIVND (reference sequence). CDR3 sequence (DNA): TGTGCCAGTAGTATAGGAGTTAGGGGCCACAATCAGCCCCAGCATTTT. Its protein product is CASSIGVRGHNQPQHF.

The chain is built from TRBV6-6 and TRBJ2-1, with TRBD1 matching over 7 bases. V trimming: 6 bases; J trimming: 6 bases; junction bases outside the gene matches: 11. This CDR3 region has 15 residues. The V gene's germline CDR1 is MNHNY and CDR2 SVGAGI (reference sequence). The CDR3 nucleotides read TGTGCCAGCAGAGACCGGACAGGTGGGGGCAATGAGCAGTTCTTC. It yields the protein CASRDRTGGGNEQFF.

CDR3 protein: CASSQEEGPVAEQYF. The DNA of the CDR3 is TGCGCCAGCAGCCAAGAGGAGGGGCCGGTCGCCGAGCAGTACTTC. The V and J genes are TRBV4-3 and TRBJ2-7, with D possibly matching TRBD2 (6 bases). V lost 0 bases and J lost 6, with 15 bases in between. Germline loops: CDR1 LGHNA, CDR2 YSLEER. The CDR3 runs 15 residues.

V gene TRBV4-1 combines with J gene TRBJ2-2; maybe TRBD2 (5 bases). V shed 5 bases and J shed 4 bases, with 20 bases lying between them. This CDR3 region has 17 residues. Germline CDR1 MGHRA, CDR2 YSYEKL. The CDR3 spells CASSSYIRVRGTGELFF. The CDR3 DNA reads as TGCGCCAGCAGCTCATACATCCGGGTCCGGGGCACCGGGGAGCTGTTTTTT.

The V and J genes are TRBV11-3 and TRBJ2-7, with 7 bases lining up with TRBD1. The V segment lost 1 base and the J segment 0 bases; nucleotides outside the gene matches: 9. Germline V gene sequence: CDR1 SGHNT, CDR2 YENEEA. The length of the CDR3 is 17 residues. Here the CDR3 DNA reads TGTGCCAGCAGCTTAGGTCGACAGGGTAACGACTCCTACGAGCAGTACTTC. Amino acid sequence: CASSLGRQGNDSYEQYF.